This T cell receptor beta chain was captured by sequencing in a study of T cell responses to AZD1222 COVID-19 vaccine. Study-level results: A mostly white British donor set with more females was recruited, and clonal diversity was possibly underestimated. Breadth and depth of Spike-specific TCRs rose after two AZD1222 doses. Seropositive AZD1222 recipients at baseline numbered only five or six. Unmutated variant regions are reportedly targeted by nearly half of spike-specific TCRs.

Notes on this clone: Its specificity is not known.

Sequencing used immunoSEQ multiplex PCR; TCRdb keeps in-frame clones, though not all of them. The table lists about 94,000 clones, about 85% of them singletons. CDR1 LNHNV and CDR2 YYDKDF come from the germline V gene (reference sequence). This CDR3 is built from 15 residues. Losses at the gene ends were 6 bases for V and 4 bases for J; bases not matched to a gene: 11. The specimen comprised peripheral blood, sampled 28 days after the second AZD1222 dose. V is TRBV15 and J is TRBJ2-7; 8 nucleotides agree with TRBD2. The TCR originated in an adult who received the AZD1222 COVID-19 vaccine. The CDR3 nucleotides are TGTGCCACCAGTCGGGACCCAGCGGGAGTATACGAGCAGTACTTC. Protein product: CATSRDPAGVYEQYF.